This TCR beta chain was retrieved from a study of Ad26.COV2.S vaccination and SARS-CoV-2 variants. V was shortened by 3 bases and J by 1 base, with 15 bases between the two germline ends. The CDR3 covers 16 residues. The V gene's germline CDR1 is KGHSH and CDR2 LQKENI. Indicated treatment: 15 to 20 received Ad26.COV2.S at low or high dose, single or two shots; a few received placebo; per-sample allocation not given. It was on day 63 after the first vaccine or placebo injection that samples were taken. The repertoire was sequenced with immunoSEQ multiplex PCR; TCRdb's copy has only in-frame clones and lacks some. Among some 640,000 clones listed, roughly nine tenths were seen once.

The sample was peripheral blood, taken in a trial of Ad26.COV2.S vaccine versus placebo. This TCR derives from a person between 18 and 65 years old who received the Ad26.COV2.S COVID-19 vaccine or a placebo. This rearrangement joins TRBV18 to TRBJ1-1; tentative D call: TRBD1 (5 bases). The CDR3 DNA reads TGTGCCAGCTCACCTCCCAGGGCAATCCAGAACACTGAAGCTTTCTTT. It encodes CASSPPRAIQNTEAFF.